The 23 T cell receptor beta chains below were found in one sample sequenced in a study of regulatory T cells in long-lasting Graves disease. The sample's time point: newly diagnosed GD, antithyroid drugs for less than 3 months. PBMC RNA was the source of the TCR library. iRepertoire HTBI primers and Arm-PCR of CDR3 regions built TCR beta libraries. TCRdb reprocessed the multiplex PCR reads with MiXCR, giving one entry per CDR3 protein. Altogether 350,000 to 450,000 distinct CDR3 sequences are present, approximately 12% being singletons, with the ten largest covering 15% to 20%. These data were likewise used in another study, on T cells in Graves' hyperthyroidism and ophthalmopathy.

This specimen consisted of peripheral blood mononuclear cells (PBMCs), obtained at new diagnosis, from a patient treated with antithyroid drugs. The receptor source for this set is a woman between 18 and 29 years old with Graves disease.

This clonotype was detected ten times or more. This sequence joins TRBV12-3 or TRBV12-4 and TRBJ2-5, with 10 bases matching TRBD1. After removal of 5 bases from V and 5 bases from J, the junction contained 8 bases not matched to a gene. CDR3 length: 15 amino acids. CDR3 amino acids: CASSPTGTGEETQYF. CDR3 sequence (DNA): TGTGCCAGCAGTCCCACCGGGACAGGGGAGGAGACCCAGTACTTC.

This clonotype was found many times. The J gene is TRBJ2-1, the V gene TRBV12-3 or TRBV12-4; 8 bases agree with TRBD1. The CDR3 runs to 13 residues. With 3 bases clipped from V and 10 bases from J, the junction kept 5 bases outside the gene matches. CDR3 nucleotides: TGTGCCAGCAGTTTGGGCAGGGGGCTCGAGCAGTTCTTC. Residues: CASSLGRGLEQFF.

This clonotype was recorded many times. The chain joins TRBV12-3 or TRBV12-4 to TRBJ2-5, with TRBD2 matching over 9 bases. The J segment lost 8 bases and the V segment lost 2 bases, leaving 3 bases of the junction unmatched. This CDR3 has 13 residues. The CDR3 bases are TGTGCCAGCAGTTTATCTAGCGGGGTAACCCAGTACTTC. Translating it yields CASSLSSGVTQYF.

The J gene is TRBJ2-3, the V gene TRBV7-8; D is unclear. From germline, CDR1 is SGHVS and CDR2 FQNEAQ. This CDR3 spans 14 amino acids. Between the trimmed V and J ends, which lost 2 bases and 4 bases, there was a span of 10 bases. CDR3 residues: CASSLSLSPDTQYF. Written as DNA, the CDR3 is TGTGCCAGCAGCTTATCCTTATCCCCAGATACGCAGTATTTT.

This clonotype was counted between two and nine times. The chain couples TRBV7-2 to TRBJ2-2, with TRBD2 matching over 7 bases. J gave up 4 bases and V 7 bases, and 9 bases lay outside the gene matches. Germline V gene lookup returns CDR1 SGHTA and CDR2 FQGNSA. CDR3 length equals 15 residues. CDR3: CASKLSGVVTGELFF. CDR3 bases: TGTGCCAGCAAGCTAAGCGGGGTAGTCACCGGGGAGCTGTTTTTT.

The table lists this clonotype with a few counts. This chain joins TRBV12-3 or TRBV12-4 and TRBJ2-1; TRBD1 might be the D (6 bases). This CDR3 contains 14 residues. Trimming cost V 1 base and J 7 bases, with 11 bases left between them. The CDR3 DNA reads as TGTGCCAGCAGTTTAGTGCAGGGGATTAATGAGCAGTTCTTC. Encoded protein: CASSLVQGINEQFF.

This clonotype was counted at least ten times. The genes are TRBV9 and TRBJ2-1; TRBD2 matches 10 bases. Germline CDR1 reads SGDLS; CDR2 reads YYNGEE. CDR3 size: 17 residues. The V gene end was trimmed by 0 bases and the J gene end by 2 bases; junction bases not matched to a gene: 5. The CDR3 DNA reads as TGTGCCAGCAGCGTAGAATCTAGCGGGGGTACCTACAATGAGCAGTTCTTC. Translated: CASSVESSGGTYNEQFF.

The V gene is TRBV6-1, the J gene TRBJ1-6, with TRBD1 as a possible D gene (5 bases). This CDR3 contains 14 residues. V dropped 8 bases and J dropped 7 bases, with 15 bases sitting between them. CDR1 is MNHNS, CDR2 SASEGT, per germline. CDR3 coding DNA: TGTGCCAGCGGTAGGGCAGGGAGGAATTCACCCCTCCACTTT. It is translated as CASGRAGRNSPLHF.

Ten or more counts support this clonotype. V is TRBV27 and J is TRBJ1-5, with D perhaps TRBD1 (5 bases). The CDR3 sequence is 16 residues long. Germline V gives CDR1 MNHEY, CDR2 SMNVEV (reference sequence). Trimming took 2 bases from V and 2 from J, leaving 13 bases between them. The CDR3: CASSLLGAGGNQPQHF. CDR3 DNA: TGTGCCAGCAGTTTACTTGGGGCGGGGGGCAATCAGCCCCAGCATTTT.

The chain links TRBV7-3 to TRBJ1-4, with D perhaps TRBD1 (5 bases). The germline V gene has CDR1 SGHTA and CDR2 FQGTGA. V dropped 5 bases and J dropped 8 bases, with 15 bases sitting between them. The CDR3 extends over 14 amino acids. For the CDR3, the DNA is TGTGCCAGCAGCCGGGACGCGAGAGACGAAAAACTGTTTTTT. It specifies CASSRDARDEKLFF. Variable domain in full (rest from reference TRBV7-3 and TRBJ1-4): GAGVSQTPSNKVTEKGKYVELRCDPISGHTALYWYRQSLGQGPEFLIYFQGTGAADDSGLPNDRFFAVRPEGSVSTLKIQRTERGDSAVYLCASSRDARDEKLFFGSGTQLSVL.

This clonotype was counted ten times or more. The chain carries TRBV7-2 and TRBJ1-1, with D unresolved. The CDR3 consists of 13 residues. The V gene lost 5 bases and the J gene lost 6 bases, with 13 bases spanning the gap. Looked up from germline, CDR1 is SGHTA and CDR2 is FQGNSA. As DNA, the CDR3 is TGTGCCAGCAGCCCTTGGGTAGACGCTGAAGCTTTCTTT. It is translated as CASSPWVDAEAFF.

In its sample, this clonotype was seen many times. The chain is built from TRBV11-2 and TRBJ2-7, with 16 positions matching TRBD2. The J segment lost 3 bases and the V segment lost 0 bases, leaving 2 bases of the junction unmatched. Germline V CDR1 and CDR2: SGHAT, FQNNGV. The CDR3 contains 17 residues. The CDR3 protein is CASSLDGTSGRVYEQYF. CDR3 nucleotides: TGTGCCAGCAGCTTAGACGGGACTAGCGGGAGGGTCTACGAGCAGTACTTC.

This clonotype was seen many times. This rearrangement joins TRBV5-1 to TRBJ2-2; 8 positions agree with TRBD2. J lost 5 bases, V lost 0 bases, and 12 bases had no gene match. CDR3 size: 18 residues. CDR1 SGHRS and CDR2 YFSETQ come from the germline V gene. CDR3 protein: CASSLVPLGGGSTGELFF. Here the CDR3 DNA reads TGCGCCAGCAGCTTGGTACCCCTCGGGGGGGGCTCAACCGGGGAGCTGTTTTTT. The entire variable domain, with the rest obtained from reference TRBV5-1 and TRBJ2-2, is as follows: KAGVTQTPRYLIKTRGQQVTLSCSPISGHRSVSWYQQTPGQGLQFLFEYFSETQRNKGNFPGRFSGRQFSNSRSEMNVSTLELGDSALYLCASSLVPLGGGSTGELFFGEGSRLTVL.

This chain uses TRBV14 with TRBJ2-5; D is unresolved. The CDR3 spans 12 residues. The V end lost 1 base, the J end lost 5 bases, and 5 bases lay between the germline ends. Per the germline V gene, CDR1 is SGHDN and CDR2 is FVKESK. The CDR3 nucleotides read TGTGCCAGCAGCCAAGGATGGGAGACCCAGTACTTC. Its protein product is CASSQGWETQYF. The complete variable domain, with remaining parts taken from reference TRBV14 and TRBJ2-5, reads EAGVTQFPSHSVIEKGQTVTLRCDPISGHDNLYWYRRVMGKEIKFLLHFVKESKQDESGMPNNRFLAERTGGTYSTLKVQPAELEDSGVYFCASSQGWETQYFGPGTRLLVL.

The chain recombines TRBV7-6 with TRBJ1-2; D unresolved. V shed 4 bases and J shed 5 bases, with 17 bases lying between them. This CDR3 region has 15 residues. Germline V lookup: CDR1 SGHVS, CDR2 FNYEAQ. The chain's CDR3 is CASSSTPGERYGYTF. As DNA, the CDR3 is TGTGCCAGCAGCTCTACCCCCGGGGAGAGATATGGCTACACCTTC.

This clonotype was seen repeatedly, ten times or more. V gene TRBV7-9 combines with J gene TRBJ2-3, with unresolved D. Germline CDR1 SEHNR, CDR2 FQNEAQ (reference sequence). Trimming took off 1 base at V and 0 bases at J, with 11 bases between the two ends. The CDR3 has 16 residues. The CDR3 bases are TGTGCCAGCAGCTTAGATATTGGCAGAAGCACAGATACGCAGTATTTT. This codes for CASSLDIGRSTDTQYF.

This clonotype was seen a few times. The CDR3 loop is CSATNLLRREGYGYTF. The CDR3 region has the DNA TGCAGTGCCACGAACTTATTGAGGAGGGAGGGATATGGCTACACCTTC. This chain uses TRBV20-1 with TRBJ1-2; no definite D call. V lost 6 bases, J lost 5 bases, and 25 bases lay in between. The CDR3 totals 16 residues. CDR1 DFQATT and CDR2 SNEGSKA come from the germline V gene (reference sequence).

This clonotype came up many times. The chain links TRBV5-1 to TRBJ2-5, with D possibly being TRBD2 (6 bases). V gave up 0 bases and J gave up 5 bases, with 17 bases separating them. There are 16 residues in the CDR3. CDR1 is SGHRS and CDR2 is YFSETQ in the germline V gene. CDR3 nucleotides: TGCGCCAGCAGCTTGGTTCTGGGGGGATCTTGGGAGACCCAGTACTTC. It specifies CASSLVLGGSWETQYF.

The chain couples TRBV15 to TRBJ2-3; D gene ambiguous. Looked up from germline, CDR1 is LNHNV and CDR2 is YYDKDF (reference sequence). The CDR3 consists of 13 residues. Trimming left V 4 bases short and J 0 bases short, with 5 bases between. The CDR3 bases are TGTGCCACCAGCATTCCTAGCACAGATACGCAGTATTTT. Protein sequence: CATSIPSTDTQYF.

This clonotype was recorded many times. The V call is TRBV2, the J call TRBJ2-7, with TRBD2 matching 11 bases. Unmatched junction bases numbered 9, after V lost 6 bases and J lost 2 bases. CDR1 and CDR2 (germline): SNHLY, FYNNEI. The CDR3 is made up of 16 amino acids. CDR3 in amino acids: CASSLTSGSSPYEQYF. In DNA, the CDR3 is TGTGCCAGCAGCTTAACTAGCGGGAGTTCCCCCTACGAGCAGTACTTC.

In its sample, this clonotype was seen a few times. The chain couples TRBV6-1 to TRBJ2-7; D may be TRBD2 (6 bases). The germline CDR1 and CDR2 sequences are MNHNS and SASEGT. V lost 7 bases and J lost 0, with 16 bases in between. The length of the CDR3 is 15 residues. The CDR3 loop reads CASTNGGRSSYEQYV. CDR3 bases: TGTGCCAGCACAAACGGGGGAAGAAGCTCCTACGAGCAGTACGTC.

This clonotype has ten or more counts. The rearrangement uses TRBV28 and TRBJ2-5; possibly TRBD1 for D (6 bases). From germline, CDR1 is MDHEN and CDR2 SYDVKM. CDR3 length: 16 residues. V was clipped by 3 bases and J by 5 bases, with 19 bases between them. The CDR3 sequence is CASSFTPEGDRETQYF. The CDR3 nucleotides are TGTGCCAGCAGTTTTACCCCCGAGGGGGATCGGGAGACCCAGTACTTC.

This clonotype was seen more than once but under ten times. The chain carries TRBV11-2 and TRBJ1-6, with D unclear. This CDR3 contains 12 residues. The V end was cut by 6 bases, the J end by 4 bases, with 4 bases between. In germline, CDR1 is SGHAT, CDR2 FQNNGV. CDR3 loop: CASSRYNSPLHF. In nucleotides, the CDR3 is TGTGCCAGCAGTCGATATAATTCACCCCTCCACTTT.